Presented here are 10 T cell receptor beta chains from one specimen sequenced in a study of blood T cells in healthy people across ages. Through a sample-barcoded 5' primer and a J-beta primer mix, a second PCR was run for about 6 to 12 cycles. MiXCR, run by TCRdb on the 5' RACE reads, gives a single entry per CDR3 protein. The table has approximately 800,000 distinct CDR3 sequences, approximately 24% seen once; the top ten hold about 3%. The same data also went into a second study, on T cells of mothers and their children.

Sequencing input: blood. Source of these receptors: a boy aged 10-17 years in good health.

The chain employs TRBV18 and TRBJ2-5; D gene unclear. Trimming cost V 1 base and J 1 base, with 10 bases left between them. CDR3 size: 15 residues. Germline V CDR1 and CDR2: KGHSH, LQKENI. Here the CDR3 DNA reads TGTGCCAGCTCACCACGGCGGTCCATCCAAGAGACCCAGTACTTC. Residues: CASSPRRSIQETQYF.

This clonotype showed up just once. The chain carries TRBV9 and TRBJ2-3, with TRBD2 matching over 9 bases. Trimming at V came to 2 bases and at J to 4 bases, leaving 14 bases not matched to a gene. The germline V gene has CDR1 SGDLS and CDR2 YYNGEE. The CDR3 contains 18 residues. CDR3 sequence: CASSVSSGVDLDPDTQYF. The CDR3, as DNA: TGTGCCAGCAGCGTCTCTAGCGGGGTGGATTTGGATCCAGATACGCAGTATTTT.

This chain connects TRBV12-5 to TRBJ1-5; no reliable D call. From germline, CDR1 is LGHNT and CDR2 FRNRAP. Trimming stripped 0 bases from V and 0 bases from J, with 24 bases between. The CDR3 loop spans 21 amino acids. CDR3 loop: CASGLVLGGPAEDYSNQPQHF. The CDR3 DNA reads TGTGCTAGTGGTTTGGTACTCGGTGGACCGGCAGAGGATTATAGCAATCAGCCCCAGCATTTT.

This chain joins TRBV10-3 and TRBJ2-5; D not resolved. The CDR3 totals 11 residues. V dropped 6 bases and J dropped 7 bases, with 9 bases sitting between them. In germline, CDR1 is ENHRY, CDR2 SYGVKD. CDR3 region: CAIRASGTQYF. CDR3 DNA: TGTGCCATCAGAGCCTCAGGGACCCAGTACTTC.

This clonotype was detected a few times. J is TRBJ2-7 and V is TRBV29-1; D tentatively reads TRBD1 or TRBD2 (5 bases each). The germline V gene has CDR1 SQVTM and CDR2 ANQGSEA. V lost 0 bases and J 7 bases, leaving 10 bases between the germline ends. The CDR3 length is 12 residues. The CDR3 here is CSVEEGPGEQYF. In DNA, the CDR3 is TGCAGCGTTGAAGAGGGACCAGGGGAGCAGTACTTC.

This clonotype was observed a handful of times. V usage is TRBV6-1 and J usage is TRBJ1-5; 7 bases are a match to TRBD1. V trimming: 6 bases; J trimming: 2 bases; junction bases outside the gene matches: 4. This CDR3 spans 14 amino acids. Germline assignment: CDR1 MNHNS and CDR2 SASEGT. The CDR3 region is CASSYDRGNQPQHF. The CDR3 nucleotides are TGTGCCAGCAGCTACGACAGGGGCAATCAGCCCCAGCATTTT.

The V call is TRBV10-3, the J call TRBJ2-1; 9 bases are shared with TRBD1. The J call may be mistaken, given a closer DNA end match to TRBJ2-7. Germline V gene sequence: CDR1 ENHRY, CDR2 SYGVKD. The CDR3 consists of 15 residues. The CDR3 here is CAISEGGTGSHEQYF. CDR3 sequence (DNA): TGTGCCATCAGTGAAGGGGGGACAGGGAGCCACGAGCAGTACTTC.

V and J are TRBV6-5 and TRBJ2-5; 8 bases fit TRBD2. The trim removed 6 bases at V and 4 bases at J, leaving 4 bases unmatched. CDR1 is MNHEY and CDR2 is SVGAGI in the germline V gene. The CDR3 runs 13 residues. For the CDR3, the DNA is TGTGCCAGCAGACGGGGGGGGCGAGAGACCCAGTACTTC. Translating gives CASRRGGRETQYF.

This sequence joins TRBV6-5 and TRBJ1-1; D remains ambiguous. Trimming shortened V by 3 bases and J by 2 bases, and 10 bases separated the two germline ends. Germline-derived CDR1 and CDR2 are MNHEY and SVGAGI. This CDR3 has 14 residues. The CDR3 DNA reads TGTGCCAGCAGTTATGGGCAGATCAACACTGAAGCTTTCTTT. Translating it yields CASSYGQINTEAFF.

This clonotype was observed a few times. The J gene is TRBJ1-6, the V gene TRBV6-5, with 7 bases fitting TRBD1. The CDR3 is 13 residues long. The J segment lost 7 bases and the V segment lost 7 bases, leaving 4 bases of the junction unmatched. CDR1 MNHEY and CDR2 SVGAGI come from the germline V gene. The CDR3 nucleotides read TGTGCCAGCAAGACAGGGATGAATTCACCCCTCCACTTT. It is translated as CASKTGMNSPLHF.